The 23 T cell receptor beta chains given below trace back to one sample, sequenced in a study of shared clonotypes between healthy human individuals. The method was immunoSEQ multiplex PCR; TCRdb's version includes in-frame clones alone and lacks a portion of them. Counted here are 100,000 or so clones, 68% occurring once; the ten biggest clones make up about 22%. Input material: memory CD8+ T cells sorted from blood. The subset: CD45RO+ cells pooled with CCR7-negative TemRA cells. These receptors came from a woman aged 30 to 39 in good health.

Here the CDR3 DNA reads TGTGCCAGCGCGACAGGGAATAGCAATCAGCCCCAGCATTTT. Its translation is CASATGNSNQPQHF. The chain employs TRBV10-3 and TRBJ1-5, with 7 nucleotides matching TRBD1. Germline V gene data show CDR1 as ENHRY and CDR2 as SYGVKD. Trimming took 10 bases from V and 0 from J; bases not matched to a gene: 6. The CDR3 is 14 amino acids.

The J gene is TRBJ2-7, the V gene TRBV5-6; TRBD1 matches 9 bases. This CDR3 has 15 amino acids. The germline CDR1 and CDR2 sequences are SGHDT and YYEEEE. The J segment lost 4 bases and the V segment lost 2 bases, leaving 7 bases of the junction unmatched. The CDR3 DNA is TGTGCCAGCAGCTTCGGGACAGGGATTCAATACGAGCAGTACTTC. Amino acids: CASSFGTGIQYEQYF.

V is TRBV18 and J is TRBJ2-2, with unresolved D. CDR1 is KGHSH and CDR2 is LQKENI in the germline V gene. This CDR3 comprises 13 residues. V was cut by 4 bases and J by 6 bases, with 9 bases left in between. CDR3: CASSLPGAGELFF. The CDR3, as DNA: TGTGCCAGCTCACTCCCGGGCGCCGGGGAGCTGTTTTTT.

This clone was picked up one time. This chain joins TRBV28 and TRBJ1-1; 9 bases are shared with TRBD1. V was clipped by 6 bases and J by 1 base; unmatched bases: 9. Germline CDR1 reads MDHEN; CDR2 reads SYDVKM. This CDR3 region has 16 residues. The CDR3 DNA follows: TGTGCCAGCAGATCCGGGACAGGGTTTGGGAACACTGAAGCTTTCTTT. It specifies CASRSGTGFGNTEAFF.

This clone was seen more than once but under ten times. V usage is TRBV29-1 and J usage is TRBJ2-1, with 8 bases fitting TRBD2. V was pared by 4 bases and J by 9 bases, with 11 bases of the junction left unmatched. Germline CDR1 SQVTM, CDR2 ANQGSEA. The CDR3 is made up of 14 amino acids. CDR3 residues: CSVVLTGGRVEQFF. In DNA form, the CDR3 reads TGCAGCGTTGTTTTAACGGGAGGGCGGGTTGAGCAGTTCTTC.

This clone has only a few counts. The chain uses TRBV28 and TRBJ2-1; TRBD2 agrees at 9 bases. The V and J ends lost 3 bases and 8 bases, in that order; junction bases with no gene match: 5. CDR3 length: 14 amino acids. In germline, CDR1 is MDHEN, CDR2 SYDVKM. CDR3 in DNA: TGTGCCAGCAGTTTTGGGACTAGCATCGATGAGCAGTTCTTC. Protein sequence: CASSFGTSIDEQFF.

This clone was seen only a few times. V gene TRBV27 combines with J gene TRBJ2-7; 10 nucleotides match TRBD2. Germline V gives CDR1 MNHEY, CDR2 SMNVEV (reference sequence). J gave up 6 bases and V 5 bases, and 10 bases lay outside the gene matches. The CDR3 runs 15 residues. The CDR3 coding sequence is TGTGCCAGCAGTCCCCTCCTAGCGGGAGTACGCGAGCAGTACTTC. Its protein product is CASSPLLAGVREQYF.

This clone turned up a few times. This chain uses TRBV7-6 with TRBJ2-5; TRBD1 matches at 9 bases. Germline V gene data show CDR1 as SGHVS and CDR2 as FNYEAQ. V gave up 2 bases and J gave up 4 bases; unmatched junction bases: 8. This CDR3 has 16 residues. CDR3 in DNA: TGTGCCAGCAGCTTAAGTGGACAGGGGTTCTCAGAGACCCAGTACTTC. Amino acid sequence: CASSLSGQGFSETQYF.

The chain employs TRBV29-1 and TRBJ2-7; TRBD1 agrees at 11 bases. Germline values: CDR1 SQVTM, CDR2 ANQGSEA. The CDR3 covers 14 residues. V was clipped by 6 bases and J by 3 bases; unmatched bases: 7. The chain's CDR3 is CSVAAGTGGYEQYF. DNA for the CDR3: TGCAGCGTCGCTGCCGGGACAGGGGGCTACGAGCAGTACTTC.

This chain uses TRBV5-4 with TRBJ2-5, with 9 bases identical to TRBD1. Per the germline V gene, CDR1 is SGHNT and CDR2 is YYREEE (reference sequence). With V trimmed by 6 bases and J by 5 bases, 8 bases remained unmatched. The CDR3 contains 14 residues. The CDR3 DNA is TGTGCCAGCAAAAACCGGGACAGGGACGAGACCCAGTACTTC. It encodes CASKNRDRDETQYF.

The gene calls are TRBV5-6 and TRBJ2-1; D is perhaps TRBD1 (5 bases). V was clipped by 5 bases and J by 7 bases, with 19 bases between them. CDR1 is SGHDT, CDR2 YYEEEE, per germline. The CDR3 extends over 15 amino acids. This CDR3 is CASSPSDQGLNEQFF. In DNA, the CDR3 is TGTGCCAGCAGTCCCTCAGACCAGGGTTTGAATGAGCAGTTCTTC.

The chain couples TRBV7-2 to TRBJ2-7, with TRBD2 identical over 11 bases. The CDR3 consists of 14 residues. The junction had 5 bases not matched to a gene; V was cut back by 5 bases and J by 5 bases. Germline CDR1 reads SGHTA; CDR2 reads FQGNSA. As DNA, the CDR3 is TGTGCCAGCAGCCTGACTAGCGGGATCCACGAGCAGTACTTC. Translation: CASSLTSGIHEQYF.

This clone was counted between two and nine times. The chain has TRBV7-9 and TRBJ1-2; 7 bases agree with TRBD1. J gave up 2 bases and V 6 bases, and 18 bases lay outside the gene matches. Germline CDR1 reads SEHNR; CDR2 reads FQNEAQ (reference sequence). The CDR3 is 18 amino acids. The CDR3 bases are TGTGCCAGCAGTCCTCGGGACAGCCTTACACTCCTCAACTATGGCTACACCTTC. Translating it yields CASSPRDSLTLLNYGYTF.

The chain employs TRBV9 and TRBJ1-4; 7 bases agree with TRBD1. J was trimmed by 6 bases and V by 3 bases; bases with no gene match: 14. Germline V CDR1 and CDR2: SGDLS, YYNGEE. The CDR3 totals 17 residues. In DNA, the CDR3 is TGTGCCAGCAGCGCTCGGCCCGGGACAGATCCTGATGAAAAACTGTTTTTT. Amino acids: CASSARPGTDPDEKLFF. The full variable domain, rest sourced from reference TRBV9 and TRBJ1-4, is DSGVTQTPKHLITATGQRVTLRCSPRSGDLSVYWYQQSLDQGLQFLIQYYNGEERAKGNILERFSAQQFPDLHSELNLSSLELGDSALYFCASSARPGTDPDEKLFFGSGTQLSVL.

The chain employs TRBV7-9 and TRBJ2-6; perhaps TRBD1 as D (6 bases). Germline CDR1 reads SEHNR; CDR2 reads FQNEAQ (reference sequence). The CDR3 loop spans 19 amino acids. Trimming took off 5 bases at V and 0 bases at J, with 20 bases between the two ends. The CDR3 reads CASSLPPAGASSGANVLTF. CDR3 DNA sequence: TGTGCCAGCAGCCTCCCCCCCGCAGGGGCCAGCTCTGGGGCCAACGTCCTGACTTTC. The whole variable domain, filled in from reference TRBV7-9 and TRBJ2-6, reads DTGVSQNPRHKITKRGQNVTFRCDPISEHNRLYWYRQTLGQGPEFLTYFQNEAQLEKSRLLSDRFSAERPKGSFSTLEIQRTEQGDSAMYLCASSLPPAGASSGANVLTFGAGSRLTVL.

V gene TRBV11-2 combines with J gene TRBJ2-5; D not resolved. The CDR3 has 13 residues. Per the germline V gene, CDR1 is SGHAT and CDR2 is FQNNGV. Trimming left V 7 bases short and J 1 base short, with 10 bases between. As DNA, the CDR3 is TGTGCCAGCACCCATAGGCCCCAAGAGACCCAGTACTTC. This translates into CASTHRPQETQYF.

This chain connects TRBV28 to TRBJ2-2; perhaps TRBD2 as D (6 bases). This CDR3 is 16 amino acids long. The germline V gene has CDR1 MDHEN and CDR2 SYDVKM. With 3 bases removed from V and 4 bases from J, the gap between germline ends came to 15 bases. CDR3 region: CASSLRSSVVTGELFF. CDR3 DNA sequence: TGTGCCAGCAGTTTGAGGTCTAGCGTGGTCACCGGGGAGCTGTTTTTT.

V is TRBV6-5 and J is TRBJ1-4; D may be TRBD1 (5 bases). Trimming removed 10 bases at V and 8 bases at J, with 23 bases between. CDR1 is MNHEY, CDR2 SVGAGI, per germline. The CDR3 totals 15 residues. The CDR3 spells CATGAPDSPWEKLFF. Written as DNA, the CDR3 is TGTGCCACCGGAGCCCCCGACAGCCCGTGGGAAAAACTGTTTTTT.

The chain carries TRBV7-8 and TRBJ2-7; 7 bases map to TRBD1. This CDR3 comprises 15 residues. Looked up from germline, CDR1 is SGHVS and CDR2 is FQNEAQ. Trimming at V came to 5 bases and at J to 3 bases, leaving 10 bases not matched to a gene. The CDR3 DNA sequence: TGTGCCAGCAGCCCACAGGGGCTAAAGGTCTACGAGCAGTACTTC. Translating it yields CASSPQGLKVYEQYF.

The chain combines TRBV12-2 with TRBJ2-5; the D call in the table, TRBD1, was not verified against the DNA. TRBV12-2 constitutes a pseudogene. CDR3 length: 14 amino acids. CDR3 protein: CASRPRTVQETQYF. CDR3 coding DNA: TGTGCAAGTCGCCCCCGGACAGTTCAAGAGACCCAGTACTTC.

This sequence joins TRBV21-1 and TRBJ1-1. TRBV21-1 is a recognized pseudogene. The CDR3 sequence is 14 residues long. The CDR3: CASTPRVGDTEAFF. CDR3 nucleotides: TGTGCCAGCACCCCGAGGGTGGGGGACACTGAAGCTTTCTTT.

This sequence joins TRBV6-1 and TRBJ2-7; 8 bases match TRBD2. CDR1 and CDR2 from the germline V gene are MNHNS and SASEGT. This CDR3 has 13 residues. After removal of 3 bases from V and 3 bases from J, the junction contained 1 base not matched to a gene. CDR3 in DNA: TGTGCCAGCAGTGATACTAGCGGCTACGAGCAGTACTTC. It yields the protein CASSDTSGYEQYF.

In its sample, this clone was seen a few times. The CDR3 is CASSEAPGQQETQYF. The CDR3 coding sequence is TGTGCCAGCAGTGAAGCACCGGGACAGCAAGAGACCCAGTACTTC. The V call is TRBV6-1, the J call TRBJ2-5, with 7 bases that match TRBD1. The CDR3 extends over 15 amino acids. V was clipped by 0 bases and J by 2 bases; unmatched bases: 3. CDR1 and CDR2 from the germline V gene are MNHNS and SASEGT.